This T cell receptor (beta chain) came from a study of post-analysis software for immune sequencing data. Study summary: In terms of disease course, relapsing-remitting, secondary progressive and progressive-relapsing multiple sclerosis were included. Broader study findings: With F measure, samples from one preparation batch clustered together strongly. Comparison of patients with controls showed five TRBV segments more frequent in patients, TRBV5-6, TRBV5-1 and TRBV20-1 among them.

Libraries were made from TCR beta cDNA, and they carried unique molecular identifiers. T cells, 1 to 10 million of them, yielded some 500,000 cDNA molecules. TCRdb called the PCR reads again in MiXCR, with one record for every CDR3 protein. The sample lists roughly 800,000 distinct CDR3 sequences, around 46% occurring once. Regarding this clonotype: Its antigen is as yet unknown.

Germline assignment: CDR1 SGHRS and CDR2 YFSETQ. This CDR3 has 15 amino acids. Unmatched junction bases numbered 7, after V lost 4 bases and J lost 5 bases. The sequencing sample was made of blood. The chain joins TRBV5-1 to TRBJ2-1; TRBD1 matches 9 bases. The receptor was isolated from a girl aged 5 to 17 with multiple sclerosis. The chain's CDR3 is CASSQTGGIDNEQFF. Written as DNA, the CDR3 is TGCGCCAGCAGCCAAACAGGGGGCATTGACAATGAGCAGTTCTTC.